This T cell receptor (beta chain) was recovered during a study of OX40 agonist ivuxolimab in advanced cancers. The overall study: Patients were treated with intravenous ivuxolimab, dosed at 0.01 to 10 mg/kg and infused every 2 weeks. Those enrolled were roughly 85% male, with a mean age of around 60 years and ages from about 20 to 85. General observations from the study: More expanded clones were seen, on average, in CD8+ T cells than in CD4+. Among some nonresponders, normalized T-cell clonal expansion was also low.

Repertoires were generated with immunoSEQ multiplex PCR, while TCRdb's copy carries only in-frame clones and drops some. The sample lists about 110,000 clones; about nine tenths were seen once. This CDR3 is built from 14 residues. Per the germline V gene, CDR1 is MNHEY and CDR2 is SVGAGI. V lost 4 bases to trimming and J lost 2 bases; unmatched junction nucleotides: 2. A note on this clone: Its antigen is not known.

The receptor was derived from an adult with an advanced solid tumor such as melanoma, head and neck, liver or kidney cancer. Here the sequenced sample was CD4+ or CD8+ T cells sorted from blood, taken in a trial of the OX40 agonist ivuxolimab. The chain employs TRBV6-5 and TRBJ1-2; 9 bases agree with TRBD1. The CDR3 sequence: CASSFGTGNYGYTF. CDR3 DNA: TGTGCCAGCAGTTTTGGGACAGGGAACTATGGCTACACCTTC.